These 27 T cell receptor beta chains were all obtained from the same sample, sequenced in a study of response to subunit inactivated influenza vaccine. In TCRdb, the RT-PCR reads were re-called with MiXCR into one record per CDR3 protein. The table lists more than 450,000 distinct CDR3 sequences, approximately 10% of them singletons. These data also featured in a second study, about T cells expressing NK-cell markers. That work states: Scientists made TCR beta cDNA using 5'RACE template switching with UMIs.

The material was PBMCs from blood, obtained on the day of vaccination. These receptors all come from a man in his fifties or sixties who received an inactivated influenza vaccine.

This clonotype was counted ten times or more. CDR3 nucleotide sequence: TGTGCCAGCTCACCACCGATGGGGTCCGACGAGCAGTACTTC. This codes for CASSPPMGSDEQYF. This chain links TRBV18 with TRBJ2-7; D not certain. Germline V CDR1 and CDR2: KGHSH, LQKENI. The V end lost 0 bases, the J end lost 5 bases, and 11 bases lay between the germline ends. The CDR3 covers 14 residues.

This rearrangement joins TRBV20-1 to TRBJ1-1; 8 bases fit TRBD1. This CDR3 comprises 14 residues. Germline V CDR1 and CDR2: DFQATT, SNEGSKA (reference sequence). The J segment lost 4 bases and the V segment lost 3 bases, leaving 7 bases of the junction unmatched. CDR3 sequence reads: CSASRGPRGTEAFF. DNA for the CDR3: TGCAGTGCTAGCAGGGGGCCCAGAGGCACTGAAGCTTTCTTT.

This clonotype was counted between two and nine times. The rearrangement uses TRBV20-1 and TRBJ2-7; D may be TRBD1 or TRBD2 (5 bases each). The length of the CDR3 is 14 residues. Germline values: CDR1 DFQATT, CDR2 SNEGSKA (reference sequence). V gave up 0 bases and J gave up 7 bases, with 16 bases separating them. This chain's CDR3 is CSARDRDRLGEQYF. The CDR3 nucleotides read TGCAGTGCTAGAGATCGGGACCGCCTCGGAGAGCAGTACTTC.

CDR3 in amino acids: CASSEAFDEQYF. The CDR3 DNA reads as TGTGCCAGCAGTGAAGCATTCGACGAGCAGTACTTC. The rearrangement joins TRBV6-1 to TRBJ2-7; D remains unclear. V gave up 0 bases and J gave up 5 bases, with 5 bases separating them. CDR1 is MNHNS, CDR2 SASEGT, per germline. The CDR3 is 12 amino acids.

This clonotype was picked up a small number of times. The chain combines TRBV30 with TRBJ2-1; 9 nucleotides align to TRBD2. The length of the CDR3 is 16 residues. In germline, CDR1 is GTSNPN, CDR2 SVGIG (reference sequence). J was trimmed by 7 bases and V by 0 bases; bases with no gene match: 10. The CDR3 here is CAWSVLGSGGRNEQFF. The CDR3 DNA follows: TGTGCCTGGAGTGTACTGGGTAGCGGGGGTCGGAATGAGCAGTTCTTC.

V and J are TRBV20-1 and TRBJ1-1; possible D gene TRBD1, 6 bases. The V gene's germline CDR1 is DFQATT and CDR2 SNEGSKA (reference sequence). Trimming removed 3 bases from V and 0 bases from J, with 11 bases in between. CDR3 size: 14 residues. The CDR3 region has the DNA TGCAGTGCTAGGAGGGGACATATGAACACTGAAGCTTTCTTT. Translation: CSARRGHMNTEAFF.

This clonotype was detected only a few times. CDR3 in amino acids: CASSQVNPSYEQYF. The CDR3 DNA sequence: TGCGCCAGCAGCCAAGTAAATCCCTCCTACGAGCAGTACTTC. The chain employs TRBV4-3 and TRBJ2-7; unclear D gene. This CDR3 comprises 14 residues. Deletions cut 1 base from V and 0 bases from J, with 7 bases between. The V gene's germline CDR1 is LGHNA and CDR2 YSLEER.

This clonotype showed up just a few times. The CDR3 region has the DNA TGTGCCAGCAGTTTACAGGGGTGGACTGAAGCTTTCTTT. This gives the protein CASSLQGWTEAFF. This chain uses TRBV12-3 or TRBV12-4 with TRBJ1-1; perhaps TRBD1 as D (6 bases). V was shortened by 2 bases and J by 5 bases, with 9 bases between the two germline ends. CDR3 length: 13 amino acids.

The sample holds a few counts of this clonotype. The rearrangement uses TRBV3-1 and TRBJ1-2, with a possible D match to TRBD1 (6 bases). Germline V gene sequence: CDR1 LGHDT, CDR2 YNNKEL (reference sequence). This CDR3 contains 14 residues. Trimming cost V 2 bases and J 4 bases, with 11 bases left between them. CDR3 amino acids: CASSQRGTSYGYTF. Here the CDR3 DNA reads TGTGCCAGCAGCCAAAGGGGGACAAGCTATGGCTACACCTTC.

This clonotype was detected a few times. The chain uses TRBV29-1 and TRBJ2-7, with TRBD2 matching over 11 bases. After removal of 0 bases from V and 4 bases from J, the junction contained 2 bases not matched to a gene. Germline CDR1 and CDR2: SQVTM and ANQGSEA. CDR3 length: 14 amino acids. CDR3 amino acids: CSVEEGTSGYEQYF. Here the CDR3 DNA reads TGCAGCGTTGAAGAGGGGACTAGCGGATACGAGCAGTACTTC.

This chain links TRBV6-1 with TRBJ1-3; 8 bases line up with TRBD1. V shed 6 bases, J shed 7 bases, and the junction held 8 bases outside the gene matches. CDR3 size: 14 residues. Germline V gives CDR1 MNHNS, CDR2 SASEGT. The CDR3 loop is CASRPGGSRNTIYF. Written as DNA, the CDR3 is TGTGCCAGCAGACCAGGGGGCAGTCGGAACACCATATATTTT.

This clonotype appeared a few times. The J gene is TRBJ2-2, the V gene TRBV4-2, with TRBD1 matching 7 bases. This CDR3 region has 15 residues. V shed 4 bases, J shed 6 bases, and the junction held 8 bases outside the gene matches. The germline V gene encodes CDR1 LGHNA and CDR2 YNFKEQ. The CDR3: CASSPLRGQAGELFF. DNA for the CDR3: TGTGCCAGCAGCCCTTTACGTGGACAGGCCGGGGAGCTGTTTTTT.

J is TRBJ2-3 and V is TRBV7-2, with 8 bases that match TRBD2. Germline-derived CDR1 and CDR2 are SGHTA and FQGNSA. This CDR3 is 16 amino acids long. J was trimmed by 5 bases and V by 5 bases; bases with no gene match: 12. Here the CDR3 reads CASSRAGGALKDTQYF. CDR3 in DNA: TGTGCCAGCAGCCGGGCCGGGGGGGCCCTTAAAGATACGCAGTATTTT.

The chain carries TRBV19 and TRBJ2-3, with TRBD1 matching over 8 bases. CDR3 length: 14 residues. With 9 bases clipped from V and 4 bases from J, the junction kept 9 bases outside the gene matches. Germline assignment: CDR1 LNHDA and CDR2 SQIVND (reference sequence). The CDR3 spells CASQRTGSSDTQYF. The CDR3 DNA follows: TGTGCCAGCCAGCGGACAGGGTCTTCAGATACGCAGTATTTT.

This clonotype was observed a few times. This sequence joins TRBV21-1 and TRBJ1-4. TRBV21-1 is labeled a pseudogene. This CDR3 is 20 amino acids long. The CDR3 loop reads CASSHPSLEGEELVWEKLFF. Written as DNA, the CDR3 is TGTGCCAGCAGCCACCCCTCTTTAGAGGGGGAGGAGTTAGTTTGGGAAAAACTGTTTTTT.

The rearrangement joins TRBV5-1 to TRBJ1-2; 7 bases line up with TRBD1. The V segment lost 4 bases and the J segment 2 bases; nucleotides outside the gene matches: 5. Looked up from germline, CDR1 is SGHRS and CDR2 is YFSETQ. The CDR3 loop spans 14 amino acids. The chain's CDR3 is CASSNGTANYGYTF. CDR3 sequence (DNA): TGCGCCAGCAGCAACGGGACAGCAAACTATGGCTACACCTTC.

This clonotype showed up just a few times. This chain connects TRBV28 to TRBJ2-5; the match to TRBD1 covers 10 bases. Germline values: CDR1 MDHEN, CDR2 SYDVKM. Trimming removed 0 bases from V and 5 bases from J; junction bases left unmatched: 3. The CDR3 is 15 residues long. The CDR3 region is CASSLWTGGMETQYF. The CDR3 DNA reads TGTGCCAGCAGTTTATGGACAGGGGGCATGGAGACCCAGTACTTC.

This clonotype has a handful of counts. The CDR3 DNA follows: TGTGCCAGCAGTTTATCTTCCGGTGGAAACACCATATATTTT. As protein: CASSLSSGGNTIYF. V is TRBV12-3 or TRBV12-4 and J is TRBJ1-3; the D is unclear. This CDR3 spans 14 amino acids. The V gene lost 2 bases and the J gene lost 3 bases, with 8 bases spanning the gap.

The gene calls are TRBV11-2 and TRBJ2-3; D uncertain. Trimming took off 0 bases at V and 4 bases at J, with 5 bases between the two ends. The germline V gene encodes CDR1 SGHAT and CDR2 FQNNGV. This CDR3 contains 13 residues. DNA of the CDR3: TGTGCCAGCAGCTTAGAACATTCAGATACGCAGTATTTT. It specifies CASSLEHSDTQYF.

The V call is TRBV24-1, the J call TRBJ2-5; no clear D gene. V was trimmed by 2 bases and J by 4 bases, leaving 7 bases between them. The CDR3 has 13 residues. Per germline, CDR1 KGHDR and CDR2 SFDVKD. The CDR3 loop is CATSDSLGETQYF. The CDR3 DNA is TGTGCCACCAGTGATTCCCTCGGAGAGACCCAGTACTTC.

The gene calls are TRBV12-3 or TRBV12-4 and TRBJ2-7, with D hard to call. With 3 bases removed from V and 2 bases from J, the gap between germline ends came to 5 bases. This CDR3 has 12 residues. This chain's CDR3 is CASSFRPYEQYF. The CDR3 nucleotides read TGTGCCAGCAGTTTTCGCCCCTACGAGCAGTACTTC.

V and J are TRBV11-2 and TRBJ2-3, with 7 positions matching TRBD1. This CDR3 is built from 17 residues. Germline V gene data show CDR1 as SGHAT and CDR2 as FQNNGV. V dropped 0 bases and J dropped 3; count of bases not matched to a gene: 9. DNA of the CDR3: TGTGCCAGCAGCTTAGATGGGCAGGGGGTGCGGACAGATACGCAGTATTTT. Translated, it gives CASSLDGQGVRTDTQYF.

Ten or more counts support this clonotype. The CDR3 nucleotides are TGTGCCAGCAGTTTACCCCGGGAGGGGAACCACAATGAGCAGTTCTTC. Amino acid sequence: CASSLPREGNHNEQFF. This sequence joins TRBV12-3 or TRBV12-4 and TRBJ2-1; TRBD2 matches at 8 bases. This CDR3 has 16 amino acids. Unmatched junction bases numbered 8, after V lost 2 bases and J lost 5 bases.

This clonotype was seen only a few times. The chain is built from TRBV12-3 or TRBV12-4 and TRBJ2-3; unclear D gene. CDR3 length: 15 residues. V shed 3 bases and J shed 0 bases, with 10 bases lying between them. Here the CDR3 reads CASSFAATSTDTQYF. CDR3 DNA sequence: TGTGCCAGCAGTTTTGCAGCCACTAGCACAGATACGCAGTATTTT.

Ten or more counts support this clonotype. This chain links TRBV12-3 or TRBV12-4 with TRBJ2-7, with 7 bases fitting TRBD2. Trimming cost V 6 bases and J 6 bases; bases outside gene matches: 8. CDR3 length equals 13 residues. The CDR3 spells CASSRGTSVEQYF. The CDR3 nucleotides are TGTGCCAGCAGCCGGGGAACTAGCGTCGAGCAGTACTTC.

The chain couples TRBV28 to TRBJ2-7; D may correspond to TRBD1 or TRBD2 (5 bases each). The CDR3 consists of 12 residues. Trimming stripped 10 bases from V and 2 bases from J, with 12 bases between. The germline V gene encodes CDR1 MDHEN and CDR2 SYDVKM. The CDR3 nucleotides are TGTGCCACCGAGGGACGGACCTACGAGCAGTACTTC. This sequence encodes CATEGRTYEQYF.

This sequence joins TRBV18 and TRBJ2-1; the D gene is possibly TRBD1 (6 bases). V shed 2 bases and J shed 15 bases, with 11 bases lying between them. This CDR3 has 11 amino acids. The germline gives CDR1 KGHSH, CDR2 LQKENI. CDR3 residues: CASSPGTNGFF. DNA for the CDR3: TGTGCCAGCTCACCAGGGACAAATGGGTTCTTC.